This T cell receptor beta chain was sequenced in a study of T cell responses to AZD1222 COVID-19 vaccine (dated by TCRdb to about 2021). A note on the overall study: AZD1222 recipients given second doses at about 4 weeks or at about 12 weeks were pooled, since spike-specific TCR depth and breadth were not found to differ between the two schedules. TCR sequencing was performed for 233 trial participants, of whom about 200 were given two doses of AZD1222 and about 25 were given two doses of MenACWY control vaccine. Trial participants were enrolled by age into subgroups of 18-55, 56-69 and 70-plus years, and about 150, 27 and 61 TCR-sequenced participants, respectively, were included in these subgroups.

Via the germline V gene (reference sequence), CDR1 is LNHDA and CDR2 SQIVND. The CDR3 runs 15 residues from the cysteine to the phenylalanine. Only the CDR3 DNA is retained, 45 bases long and in frame from the first base. Trimming takes 3 bases off V and 2 bases off J; junction bases not matched to a gene: 1. Study-wide findings and limitations: Most participants were white British and females outnumbered males, and the authors suggested that clonal diversity may have been underestimated. Because no samples from the day 14 peak response were available, repertoires could be characterized only after the peak T cell response. Reportedly, almost half of the unique spike-specific TCRs recognized epitopes lying outside the regions that are mutated in the B.1.351 and B.1.1.7 variants. After two AZD1222 doses, both the breadth and the depth of spike-specific TCRs were significantly higher than at day 0 and than in MenACWY recipients. Only 5 to 7 AZD1222 recipients were SARS-CoV-2 seropositive at baseline, limiting conclusions about previously exposed vaccinees. The 56-69-year group was small, and its depth increase did not reach significance, likely because of low power. The vaccine-associated CD4 TCRs covered the entire spike protein, and the dominant responses fell in regions 160-218 and 743-854.

The time point label, as the study defines it: baseline before first vaccination. Vaccinee samples came from UK trials COV001 and COV002, including a single-blind randomized controlled phase 2/3 trial of AZD1222 (ChAdOx1 nCoV-19) in healthy adults. For TCRbeta chain sequencing, PBMC samples from trial participants were taken at day 0 and at day 28 after the second dose. This clone turned up a few times. Its antigen is unknown. Base qualities are not recorded, but no much larger clone differs from it by a single base. The CDR3 regions of human TCRbeta chains were subjected to immunosequencing. The original pipeline was this. Repertoire TCRs were checked for matches against a reference library of SARS-CoV-2-specific TCRs that had been generated using the MIRA antigen-specificity platform. Breadth was defined as the fraction of unique TCRs that were SARS-CoV-2-associated. Depth was defined as the fraction of total T cells that were SARS-CoV-2-associated. Using the MIRA data, each spike-specific TCR was assigned both to the spike region to which the TCR was reactive and to a CD4 or CD8 class. Log10-transformed breadth and depth values were compared by one-way ANOVA with Sidak's multiple comparisons tests. TCRdb holds this immuneACCESS table with in-frame rearrangements only. Some clones are missing; in checked studies, unresolved V genes explain under half, and the rest has no known cause. V and J calls and clone size are copied from that table; D and trimming were computed from the DNA. The sample table lists approximately 160,000 clones, 75% to 95% of them with a count of one. The leading ten clones occupy 1.5% of the sample.

The chain is encoded by TRBV19 joined to TRBJ2-1; 10 bases in the junction line up with TRBD2. The TCR comes from an adult in good health. This sample comprised peripheral blood, obtained on day 0 of AZD1222 vaccination. The nucleotide sequence reads TGTGCCAGTAGTATCACTAGCGGGGCCTACAATGAGCAGTTCTTC. Its translation is CASSITSGAYNEQFF.